These 7 T cell receptor beta chains share one sample of origin, sequenced in a study of shared clonotypes between healthy human individuals (dated by TCRdb to the early 2020s). Libraries came from the immunoSEQ multiplex PCR assay. This is the immuneACCESS table as TCRdb keeps it, with only in-frame sequences that have V and J called. A part of the clones is gone; compared with another copy, unresolved V genes explain less than half, and the rest is unexplained. The sample has about 610,000 clones on record, approximately 97% of them singletons. The biggest ten clones account for about 0.06% of the sample. Source material: naive CD4+ T cells sorted from blood. The cell subset or site tag for this specimen amounts to: CD45RA+ positively selected. The receptors come from a woman aged 25 to 39 in good health.

V is TRBV5-4 and J is TRBJ2-1; D is uncertain. V was pared by 2 bases and J by 8 bases, with 17 bases between. This CDR3 is built from 15 residues. Germline CDR1 is SGHNT and CDR2 is YYREEE (reference sequence). The CDR3, as DNA: TGTGCCAGCAGCTTCGAGGCACACACAATCGATGAGCAGTTCTTC. Translated: CASSFEAHTIDEQFF.

The genes are TRBV28 and TRBJ2-1, with 12 bases that match TRBD2. V shed 9 bases, J shed 7 bases, and the junction held 10 bases outside the gene matches. The CDR3 has 15 residues. CDR1 is MDHEN, CDR2 SYDVKM, per germline. Written as DNA, the CDR3 is TGTGCCAGTGCTAGCGGGAGGGCGCTGCGGAATGAGCAGTTCTTC. Translating it yields CASASGRALRNEQFF.

In DNA, the CDR3 is TGTGCCAGCAGCTTCGGGGGGAGTCCGTCCTATGGCTACACCTTC. It is translated as CASSFGGSPSYGYTF. The chain joins TRBV11-2 to TRBJ1-2, with D possibly matching TRBD1 (5 bases). CDR1 SGHAT and CDR2 FQNNGV come from the germline V gene. The length of the CDR3 is 15 residues. Trimming left V 3 bases short and J 4 bases short, with 15 bases between.

CDR3 coding DNA: TGTGCCAGCAGCCTACAACGCACAGATACGCAGTATTTT. Its translation is CASSLQRTDTQYF. The chain employs TRBV5-4 and TRBJ2-3; D remains unclear. Looked up from germline, CDR1 is SGHNT and CDR2 is YYREEE (reference sequence). The CDR3 loop spans 13 amino acids. The germline V and J ends were trimmed by 4 bases and 1 base, with 7 bases remaining between them.

V and J are TRBV28 and TRBJ1-5; unclear D gene. The V end was cut by 1 base, the J end by 3 bases, with 7 bases between. The CDR3 runs to 14 residues. Germline CDR1 MDHEN, CDR2 SYDVKM. This CDR3 is CASSLYSDNQPQHF. In DNA form, the CDR3 reads TGTGCCAGCAGTTTATACTCGGACAATCAGCCCCAGCATTTT.

This rearrangement joins TRBV27 to TRBJ2-1; 9 bases are shared with TRBD1. Trimming cost V 6 bases and J 12 bases; bases outside gene matches: 6. CDR3 length equals 12 residues. Germline V gene data show CDR1 as MNHEY and CDR2 as SMNVEV (reference sequence). The CDR3 DNA is TGTGCCAGCAGCCGGGACAGGGAACGGCAGTTCTTC. Residues: CASSRDRERQFF.

The CDR3 DNA reads as TGTGCCAGCAGTTCCTCGGGACAGGGGTTCTATGGCTACACCTTC. It codes for CASSSSGQGFYGYTF. The rearrangement links TRBV28 to TRBJ1-2; the match to TRBD1 covers 10 bases. CDR1 is MDHEN, CDR2 SYDVKM, per germline. J gave up 4 bases and V 4 bases, and 6 bases lay outside the gene matches. This CDR3 is built from 15 residues.